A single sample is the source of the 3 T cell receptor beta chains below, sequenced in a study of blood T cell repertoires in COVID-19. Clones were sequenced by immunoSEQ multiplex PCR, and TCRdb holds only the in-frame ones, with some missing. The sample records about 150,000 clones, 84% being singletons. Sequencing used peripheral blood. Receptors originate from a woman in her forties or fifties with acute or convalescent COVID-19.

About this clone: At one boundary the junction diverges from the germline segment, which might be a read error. The CDR3, as DNA: TGTGCCAGCAGTCCCGATCTATATCCGGGACAGGACATTTTT. It is translated as CASSPDLYPGQDIF. V and J are TRBV27 and TRBJ1-1; 8 nucleotides line up with TRBD1. Germline CDR1 MNHEY, CDR2 SMNVEV (reference sequence). The CDR3 consists of 14 residues.

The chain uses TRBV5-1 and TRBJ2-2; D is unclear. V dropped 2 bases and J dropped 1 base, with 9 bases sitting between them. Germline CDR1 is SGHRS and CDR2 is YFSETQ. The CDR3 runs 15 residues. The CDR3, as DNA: TGCGCCAGCAGCTTCCTAGTCAGGAACACCGGGGAGCTGTTTTTT. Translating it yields CASSFLVRNTGELFF.

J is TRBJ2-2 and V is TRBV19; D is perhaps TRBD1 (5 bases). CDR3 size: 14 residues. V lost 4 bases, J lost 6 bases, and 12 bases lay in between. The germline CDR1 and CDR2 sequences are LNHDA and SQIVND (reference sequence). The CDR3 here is CASSRGSASGELFF. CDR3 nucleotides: TGTGCCAGTAGTAGGGGCTCGGCTTCCGGGGAGCTGTTTTTT.